This T cell receptor (beta chain) was sequenced during a study of shared clonotypes between healthy human individuals. Profiled with immunoSEQ multiplex PCR; TCRdb holds only in-frame clones, not every one. The sample includes 700,000 or so clones, 72% of them seen just once. The CDR3 loop spans 14 amino acids. Germline CDR1 is SGHRS and CDR2 is YFSETQ. This clone was found a few times. Sequence at one end of the junction differs from germline and may be a read error. The same CDR3 is also encoded by other DNA sequences in this sample. The receptor was derived from a woman aged 25 to 45 in good health. The V gene is TRBV5-1, the J gene TRBJ1-2; D not resolved. The specimen was memory CD4+ T cells sorted from blood. Subset indicated: CD45RA-negative fraction. CDR3 protein: CASSLEWANYGYTF. DNA for the CDR3: TGCGCCAGCAGTTTGGAGTGGGCTAACTATGGCTACACCTTC.